The 10 T cell receptor beta chains below were found in one sample sequenced in a study of cytomegalovirus exposure and HLA in healthy donors. It was with 60 Vbeta and 13 Jbeta primers that the PCR ran. Generated by immunoSEQ multiplex PCR, the TCRdb table keeps only in-frame clones and is missing some. There are 200,000 to 250,000 clones in the sample; 60% to 80% occur only once, and 1.8% lies in the top ten. The sample was PBMCs. These receptors were taken from a woman aged 25 to 39 in good health and CMV-seronegative.

The genes are TRBV7-9 and TRBJ1-3; TRBD1 matches at 10 bases. With V trimmed by 5 bases and J by 8 bases, 9 bases remained unmatched. This CDR3 spans 15 amino acids. Germline assignment: CDR1 SEHNR and CDR2 FQNEAQ (reference sequence). As DNA, the CDR3 is TGTGCCAGCAGCCCCCAGGGACAGGGGAGAGACACCATATATTTT. This encodes CASSPQGQGRDTIYF. The whole variable domain, filled in from reference TRBV7-9 and TRBJ1-3, reads DTGVSQNPRHKITKRGQNVTFRCDPISEHNRLYWYRQTLGQGPEFLTYFQNEAQLEKSRLLSDRFSAERPKGSFSTLEIQRTEQGDSAMYLCASSPQGQGRDTIYFGEGSWLTVV.

This chain joins TRBV11-2 and TRBJ1-4, with D possibly matching TRBD1 (6 bases). The CDR3 is 13 amino acids. Germline V gene sequence: CDR1 SGHAT, CDR2 FQNNGV. The V gene lost 6 bases and the J gene lost 5 bases, with 10 bases spanning the gap. The CDR3 here is CASRDRRNEKLFF. CDR3 bases: TGTGCCAGCAGGGACAGACGGAATGAAAAACTGTTTTTT.

This clone came up once. This chain connects TRBV6-5 to TRBJ1-2; 7 bases map to TRBD1. The V gene end was trimmed by 6 bases and the J gene end by 5 bases; junction bases not matched to a gene: 9. Looked up from germline, CDR1 is MNHEY and CDR2 is SVGAGI. The CDR3 spans 14 residues. CDR3 amino acids: CASSPGQDAYGYTF. DNA of the CDR3: TGTGCCAGCAGCCCTGGACAGGATGCGTATGGCTACACCTTC.

The V and J genes are TRBV25-1 and TRBJ2-7; 11 positions agree with TRBD2. Germline V lookup: CDR1 MGHDK, CDR2 SYGVNS. The CDR3 covers 15 residues. The trim removed 5 bases at V and 4 bases at J, leaving 7 bases unmatched. The DNA of the CDR3 is TGTGCCAGCAGTCCGGGACTAGCGGAATATTACGAGCAGTACTTC. It is translated as CASSPGLAEYYEQYF.

The chain has TRBV6-5 and TRBJ1-2; D may be TRBD1 (6 bases). V shed 6 bases and J shed 2 bases, with 10 bases lying between them. Germline-derived CDR1 and CDR2 are MNHEY and SVGAGI. The CDR3 length is 13 residues. CDR3 nucleotide sequence: TGTGCCAGCAGCGCCACAGGGAACTATGGCTACACCTTC. Its protein product is CASSATGNYGYTF.

This clone was counted a few times. The chain is built from TRBV10-3 and TRBJ1-1; 9 bases line up with TRBD1. With 5 bases clipped from V and 5 bases from J, the junction kept 6 bases outside the gene matches. CDR1 ENHRY and CDR2 SYGVKD come from the germline V gene. CDR3 length equals 14 residues. CDR3 amino acids: CAISLTGGETEAFF. CDR3 sequence (DNA): TGTGCCATCAGTTTGACAGGGGGTGAGACTGAAGCTTTCTTT.

The chain links TRBV28 to TRBJ2-1, with 10 bases identical to TRBD2. J gave up 4 bases and V 5 bases, and 5 bases lay outside the gene matches. Per germline, CDR1 MDHEN and CDR2 SYDVKM. The CDR3 has 15 residues. CDR3: CASSRSGGVYNEQFF. The CDR3, as DNA: TGTGCCAGCAGTCGGAGCGGGGGGGTTTACAATGAGCAGTTCTTC.

This chain links TRBV6-4 with TRBJ2-1; TRBD2 agrees at 9 bases. Germline V gene data show CDR1 as MRHNA and CDR2 as SNTAGT. This CDR3 spans 16 amino acids. The junction had 9 bases not matched to a gene; V was cut back by 0 bases and J by 9 bases. The CDR3 spells CASSDSRASGMVEQFF. CDR3 in DNA: TGTGCCAGCAGTGACTCTAGGGCTAGCGGGATGGTTGAGCAGTTCTTC.

The chain couples TRBV18 to TRBJ2-1, with 12 nucleotides matching TRBD2. The CDR3 sequence is 15 residues long. Germline CDR1 KGHSH, CDR2 LQKENI. The ends lost 2 bases at V and 8 bases at J; junction bases unmatched: 4. The CDR3 is CASSPRLAGADEQFF. CDR3 DNA: TGTGCCAGCTCACCAAGACTAGCGGGAGCCGATGAGCAGTTCTTC.

Concerning this clone: One end of the junction is discordant with germline, which a read error may explain. The chain couples TRBV7-7 to TRBJ2-2; TRBD1 aligns across 9 bases. CDR1 and CDR2 from the germline V gene are SSHAT and FNYEAQ (reference sequence). The CDR3 consists of 15 residues. For the CDR3, the DNA is TGTGCTAGCAGTCCGGGACAGGGTCACACCGGGGAGCTGTTTTTT. Amino acid sequence: CASSPGQGHTGELFF.